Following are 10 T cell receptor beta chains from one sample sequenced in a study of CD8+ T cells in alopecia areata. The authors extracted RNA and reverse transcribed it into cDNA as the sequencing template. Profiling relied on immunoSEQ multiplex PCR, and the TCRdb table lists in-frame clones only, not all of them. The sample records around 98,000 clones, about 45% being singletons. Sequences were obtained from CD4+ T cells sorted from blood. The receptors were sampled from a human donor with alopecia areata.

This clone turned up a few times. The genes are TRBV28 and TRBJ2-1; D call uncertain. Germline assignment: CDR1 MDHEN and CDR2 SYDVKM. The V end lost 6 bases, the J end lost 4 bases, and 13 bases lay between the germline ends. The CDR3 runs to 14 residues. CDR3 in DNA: TGTGCCAGCAGCTCCCCCCCCTTGTACAATGAGCAGTTCTTC. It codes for CASSSPPLYNEQFF.

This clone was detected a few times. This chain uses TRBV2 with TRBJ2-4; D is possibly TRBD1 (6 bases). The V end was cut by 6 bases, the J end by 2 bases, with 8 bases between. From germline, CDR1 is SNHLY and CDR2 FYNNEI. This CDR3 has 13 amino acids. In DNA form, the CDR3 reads TGTGCCAGCAGAGGGGACACCAAAAACATTCAGTACTTC. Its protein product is CASRGDTKNIQYF.

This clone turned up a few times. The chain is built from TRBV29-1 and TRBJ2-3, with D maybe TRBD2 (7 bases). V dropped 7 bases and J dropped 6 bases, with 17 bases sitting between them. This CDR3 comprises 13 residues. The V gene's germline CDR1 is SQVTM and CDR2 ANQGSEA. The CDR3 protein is CSANKGGVDTQYF. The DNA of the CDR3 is TGCAGCGCCAATAAAGGGGGGGTGGATACGCAGTATTTT.

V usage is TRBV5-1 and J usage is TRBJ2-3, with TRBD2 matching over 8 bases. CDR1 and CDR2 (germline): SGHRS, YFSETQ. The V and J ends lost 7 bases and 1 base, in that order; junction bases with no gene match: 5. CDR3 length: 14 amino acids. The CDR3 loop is CASAAGGGTDTQYF. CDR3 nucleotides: TGCGCCAGCGCGGCGGGAGGAGGCACAGATACGCAGTATTTT. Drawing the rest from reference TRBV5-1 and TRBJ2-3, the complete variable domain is KAGVTQTPRYLIKTRGQQVTLSCSPISGHRSVSWYQQTPGQGLQFLFEYFSETQRNKGNFPGRFSGRQFSNSRSEMNVSTLELGDSALYLCASAAGGGTDTQYFGPGTRLTVL.

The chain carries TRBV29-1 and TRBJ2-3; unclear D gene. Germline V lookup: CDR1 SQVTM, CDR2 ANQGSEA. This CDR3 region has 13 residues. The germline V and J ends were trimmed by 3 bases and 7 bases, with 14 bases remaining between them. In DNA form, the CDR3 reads TGCAGCGTTGACTCGGCACACGCAAATACGCAGTATTTT. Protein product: CSVDSAHANTQYF.

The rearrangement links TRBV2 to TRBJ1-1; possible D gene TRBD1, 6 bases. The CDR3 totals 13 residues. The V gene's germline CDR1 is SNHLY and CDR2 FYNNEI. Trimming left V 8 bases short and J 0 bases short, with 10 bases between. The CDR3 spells CASGQRMNTEAFF. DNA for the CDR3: TGTGCCAGCGGACAGCGTATGAACACTGAAGCTTTCTTT.

CDR3 region: CASSQPRDKLYEQYF. The CDR3, as DNA: TGCGCCAGCAGCCAACCTCGGGACAAGCTCTACGAGCAGTACTTC. The J gene is TRBJ2-7, the V gene TRBV4-1; D may be TRBD1 (6 bases). V gave up 2 bases and J gave up 3 bases, with 14 bases separating them. Germline V gene lookup returns CDR1 MGHRA and CDR2 YSYEKL. The CDR3 spans 15 residues.

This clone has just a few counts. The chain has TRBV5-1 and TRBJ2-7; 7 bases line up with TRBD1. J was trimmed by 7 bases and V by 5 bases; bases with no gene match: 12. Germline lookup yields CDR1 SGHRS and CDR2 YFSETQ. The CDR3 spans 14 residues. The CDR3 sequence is CASRRTGAVGEQYF. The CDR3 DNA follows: TGCGCCAGCAGGAGAACAGGGGCGGTGGGTGAGCAGTACTTC.

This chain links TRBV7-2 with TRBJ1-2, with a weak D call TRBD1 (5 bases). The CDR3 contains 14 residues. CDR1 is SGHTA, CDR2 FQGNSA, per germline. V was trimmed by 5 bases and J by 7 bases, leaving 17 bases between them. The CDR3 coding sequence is TGTGCCAGCAGCCCGTCCTGGCAGGGTTCTGGCTACACCTTC. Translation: CASSPSWQGSGYTF.

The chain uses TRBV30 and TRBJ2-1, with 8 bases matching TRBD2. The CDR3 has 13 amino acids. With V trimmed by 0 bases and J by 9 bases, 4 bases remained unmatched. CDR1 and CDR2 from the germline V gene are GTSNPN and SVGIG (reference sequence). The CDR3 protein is CAWSVRREGEQFF. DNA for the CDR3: TGTGCCTGGAGTGTTCGACGGGAGGGTGAGCAGTTCTTC.